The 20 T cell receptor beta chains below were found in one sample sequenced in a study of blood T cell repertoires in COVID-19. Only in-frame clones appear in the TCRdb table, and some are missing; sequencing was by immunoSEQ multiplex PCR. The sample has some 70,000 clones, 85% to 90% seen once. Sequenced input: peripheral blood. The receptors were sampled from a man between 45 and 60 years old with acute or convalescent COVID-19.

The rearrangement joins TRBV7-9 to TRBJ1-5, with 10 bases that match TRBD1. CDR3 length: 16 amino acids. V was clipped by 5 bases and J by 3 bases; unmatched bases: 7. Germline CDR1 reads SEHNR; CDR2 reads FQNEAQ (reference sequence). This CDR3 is CASSQIGTGVNQPQHF. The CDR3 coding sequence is TGTGCCAGCAGCCAGATCGGGACAGGGGTCAATCAGCCCCAGCATTTT.

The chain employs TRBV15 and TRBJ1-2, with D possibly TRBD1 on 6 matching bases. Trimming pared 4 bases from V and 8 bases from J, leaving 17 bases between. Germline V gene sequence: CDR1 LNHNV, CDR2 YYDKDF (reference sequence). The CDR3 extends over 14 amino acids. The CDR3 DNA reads TGTGCCACCAGCACACGGACAACAGGGAGCGGCTACACCTTC. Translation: CATSTRTTGSGYTF.

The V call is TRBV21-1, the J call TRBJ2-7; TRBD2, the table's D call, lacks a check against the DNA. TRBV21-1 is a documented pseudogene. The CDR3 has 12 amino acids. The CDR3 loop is CASSIGDYEQYV. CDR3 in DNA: TGTGCCAGCAGCATCGGTGACTACGAGCAGTACGTC.

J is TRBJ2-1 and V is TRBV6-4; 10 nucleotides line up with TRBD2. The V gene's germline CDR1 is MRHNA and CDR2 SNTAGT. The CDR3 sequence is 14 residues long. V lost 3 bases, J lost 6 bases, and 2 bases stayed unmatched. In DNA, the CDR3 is TGTGCCAGCAGTGAGGCTAGCGGGAGCAATGAGCAGTTCTTC. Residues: CASSEASGSNEQFF.

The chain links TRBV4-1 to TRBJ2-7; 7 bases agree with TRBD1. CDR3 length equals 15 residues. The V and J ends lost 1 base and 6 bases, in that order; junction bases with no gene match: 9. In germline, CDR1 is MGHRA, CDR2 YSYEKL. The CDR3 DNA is TGCGCCAGCAGCCAAGTCGACAGGGTAGAGGTCGAGCAGTACTTC. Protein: CASSQVDRVEVEQYF.

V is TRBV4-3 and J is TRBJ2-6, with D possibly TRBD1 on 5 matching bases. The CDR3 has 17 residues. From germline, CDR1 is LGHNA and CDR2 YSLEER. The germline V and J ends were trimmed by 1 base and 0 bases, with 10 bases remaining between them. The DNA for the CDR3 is TGCGCCAGCAGCCAAGGGACACAAAGCTCTGGGGCCAACGTCCTGACTTTC. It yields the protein CASSQGTQSSGANVLTF.

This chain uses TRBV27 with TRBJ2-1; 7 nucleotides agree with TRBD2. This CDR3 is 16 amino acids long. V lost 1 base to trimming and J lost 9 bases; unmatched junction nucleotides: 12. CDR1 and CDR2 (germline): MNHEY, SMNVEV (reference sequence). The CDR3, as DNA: TGTGCCAGCAGTTTATTGACACGGGGGGTTGGGGGTGAGCAGTTCTTC. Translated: CASSLLTRGVGGEQFF.

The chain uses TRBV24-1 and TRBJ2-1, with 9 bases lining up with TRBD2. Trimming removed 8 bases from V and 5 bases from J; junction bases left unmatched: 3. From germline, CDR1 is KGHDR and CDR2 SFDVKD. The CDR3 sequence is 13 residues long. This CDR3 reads CATKASGNNEQFF. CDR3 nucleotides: TGTGCCACCAAGGCTAGCGGGAACAATGAGCAGTTCTTC.

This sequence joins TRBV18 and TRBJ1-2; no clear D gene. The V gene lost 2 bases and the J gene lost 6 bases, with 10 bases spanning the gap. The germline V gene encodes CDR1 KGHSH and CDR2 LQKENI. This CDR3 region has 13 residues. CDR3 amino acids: CASSPGVDNGYTF. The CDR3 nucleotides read TGTGCCAGCTCACCAGGCGTAGACAATGGCTACACCTTC.

This CDR3 is CASSYGEGLLGYTF. Written as DNA, the CDR3 is TGTGCCAGCAGTTATGGGGAGGGGTTGCTTGGCTACACCTTC. The gene calls are TRBV6-5 and TRBJ1-2; weak D call: TRBD1 (5 bases). CDR1 and CDR2 from the germline V gene are MNHEY and SVGAGI. The CDR3 length is 14 residues. With 3 bases removed from V and 7 bases from J, the gap between germline ends came to 15 bases.

CDR3 DNA sequence: TGTGCCAGCAGTCTTCAGCGTGGTGAGCAGTTCTTC. Translated: CASSLQRGEQFF. The chain uses TRBV27 and TRBJ2-1, with D hard to call. The germline CDR1 and CDR2 sequences are MNHEY and SMNVEV (reference sequence). Trimming took 5 bases from V and 9 from J, leaving 11 bases between them. The CDR3 is 12 residues long.

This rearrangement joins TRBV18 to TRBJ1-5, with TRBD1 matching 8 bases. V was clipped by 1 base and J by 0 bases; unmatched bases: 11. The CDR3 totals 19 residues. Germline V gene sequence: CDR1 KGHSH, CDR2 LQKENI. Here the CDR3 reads CASSPRGTGGVGSNQPQHF. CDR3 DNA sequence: TGTGCCAGCTCACCACGTGGTACAGGGGGAGTAGGTAGCAATCAGCCCCAGCATTTT.

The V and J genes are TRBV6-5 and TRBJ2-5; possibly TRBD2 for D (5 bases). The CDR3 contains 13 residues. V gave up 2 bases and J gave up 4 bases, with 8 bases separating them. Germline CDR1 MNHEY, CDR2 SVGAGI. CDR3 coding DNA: TGTGCCAGCAGTTACGGGAGTTCAGAGACCCAGTACTTC. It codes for CASSYGSSETQYF.

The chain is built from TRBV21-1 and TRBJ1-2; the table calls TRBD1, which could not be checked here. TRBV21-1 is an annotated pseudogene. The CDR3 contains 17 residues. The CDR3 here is CASSAHRGRPRNYGYTF. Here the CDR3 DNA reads TGTGCCAGCAGCGCCCACAGGGGACGCCCCCGCAACTATGGCTACACCTTC.

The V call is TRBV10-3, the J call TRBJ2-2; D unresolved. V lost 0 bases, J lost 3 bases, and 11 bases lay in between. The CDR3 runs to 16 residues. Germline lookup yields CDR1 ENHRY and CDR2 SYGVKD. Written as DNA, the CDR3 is TGTGCCATCAGTGAGTCGGGTCTAGTTGACACCGGGGAGCTGTTTTTT. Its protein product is CAISESGLVDTGELFF.

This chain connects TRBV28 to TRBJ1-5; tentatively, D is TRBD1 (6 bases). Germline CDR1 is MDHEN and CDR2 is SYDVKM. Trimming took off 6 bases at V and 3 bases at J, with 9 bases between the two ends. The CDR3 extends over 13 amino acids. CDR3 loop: CASSDRLNQPQHF. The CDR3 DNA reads TGTGCCAGCAGCGACAGGCTCAATCAGCCCCAGCATTTT.

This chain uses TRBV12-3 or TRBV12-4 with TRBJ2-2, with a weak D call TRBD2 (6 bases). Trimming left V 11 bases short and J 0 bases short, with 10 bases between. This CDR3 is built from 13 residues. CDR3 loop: CAAGPSNTGELFF. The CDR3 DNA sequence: TGTGCCGCGGGACCTTCGAACACCGGGGAGCTGTTTTTT.

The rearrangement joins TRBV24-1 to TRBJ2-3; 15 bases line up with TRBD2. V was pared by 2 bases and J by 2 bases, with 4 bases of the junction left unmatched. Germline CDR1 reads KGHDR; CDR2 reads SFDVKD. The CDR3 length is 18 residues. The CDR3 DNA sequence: TGTGCCACCAGTGATTATGGACTAGCGGGAGGGGTCACAGATACGCAGTATTTT. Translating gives CATSDYGLAGGVTDTQYF.

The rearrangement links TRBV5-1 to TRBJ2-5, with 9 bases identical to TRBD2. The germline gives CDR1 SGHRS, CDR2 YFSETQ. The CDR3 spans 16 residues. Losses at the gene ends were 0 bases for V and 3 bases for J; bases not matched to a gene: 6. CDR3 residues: CASSLGTSGLKETQYF. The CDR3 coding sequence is TGCGCCAGCAGCTTGGGTACTAGCGGGCTAAAAGAGACCCAGTACTTC.

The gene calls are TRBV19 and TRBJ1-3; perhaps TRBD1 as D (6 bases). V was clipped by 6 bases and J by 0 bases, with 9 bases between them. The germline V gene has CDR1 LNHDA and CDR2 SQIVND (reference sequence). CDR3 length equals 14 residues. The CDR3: CASRRDTSGNTIYF. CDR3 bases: TGTGCCAGTAGACGGGACACCTCTGGAAACACCATATATTTT.